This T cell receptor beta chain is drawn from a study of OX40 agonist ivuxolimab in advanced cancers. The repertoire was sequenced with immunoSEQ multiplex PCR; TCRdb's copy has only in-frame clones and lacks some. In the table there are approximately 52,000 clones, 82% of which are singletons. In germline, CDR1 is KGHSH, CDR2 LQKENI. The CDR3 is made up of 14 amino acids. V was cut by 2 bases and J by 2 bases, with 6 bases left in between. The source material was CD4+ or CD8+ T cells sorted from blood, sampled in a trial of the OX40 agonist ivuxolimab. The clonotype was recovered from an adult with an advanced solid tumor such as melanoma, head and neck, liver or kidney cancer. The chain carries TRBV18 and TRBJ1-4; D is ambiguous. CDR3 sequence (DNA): TGTGCCAGCTCACCAGGGGTGACTAATGAAAAACTGTTTTTT. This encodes CASSPGVTNEKLFF.